There are many counts of the clone carrying this TCR beta chain. Its target is unknown. The CDR3 regions of TCR beta were amplified from RNA transcripts. With the HTBI primer set, the TCR CDR3 went through a first round of RT-PCR. From the multiplex PCR reads, TCRdb called clonotypes with MiXCR, one entry per CDR3 protein. The sample has approximately 620,000 distinct CDR3 sequences, around 13% seen once. The data were obtained in a study of T cells in Graves' hyperthyroidism and ophthalmopathy. Study-level points and caveats: Ophthalmopathy prediction by the model preceded onset by a median approximately six months.

This TCR was recovered from a woman aged 30 to 39 with Graves' hyperthyroidism that later progressed to Graves' ophthalmopathy. The sequencing sample was made of blood.

The CDR3: CASSLVSSGYNEQFF. Written as DNA, the CDR3 is TGTGCCAGCAGCTTAGTTTCTAGCGGATACAATGAGCAGTTCTTC. This chain links TRBV7-2 with TRBJ2-1; TRBD2 aligns across 7 bases. V dropped 1 base and J dropped 4; count of bases not matched to a gene: 4. The CDR3 has 15 amino acids. From germline, CDR1 is SGHTA and CDR2 FQGNSA.